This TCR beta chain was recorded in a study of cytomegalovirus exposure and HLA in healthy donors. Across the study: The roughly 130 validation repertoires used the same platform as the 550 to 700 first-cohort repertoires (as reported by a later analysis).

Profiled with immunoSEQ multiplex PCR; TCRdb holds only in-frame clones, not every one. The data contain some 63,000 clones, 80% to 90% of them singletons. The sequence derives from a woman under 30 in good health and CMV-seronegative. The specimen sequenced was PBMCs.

In DNA form, the CDR3 reads TGTGCCAGCAGCAGGGACAGGGATGGGCCCCAGCATTTT. Its translation: CASSRDRDGPQHF. V usage is TRBV5-4 and J usage is TRBJ1-5; 9 nucleotides align to TRBD1. Per germline, CDR1 SGHNT and CDR2 YYREEE (reference sequence). J lost 9 bases, V lost 4 bases, and 5 bases had no gene match. This CDR3 is built from 13 residues.